The entry that follows covers one TCR beta chain sequence. Its antigen is not known. This record comes from a study of T cell clones after liver transplantation. Study information: A pre-transplant mixed lymphocyte reaction with TCRbeta sequencing defined graft-donor-reactive clones followed in post-transplant blood. General study findings and limits: The donor-reactive repertoire was only partly measurable in two subjects, lacking donor cells. Circulating graft-donor-reactive CD4 TCRbeta sequences fell significantly post-transplant in 5 of 8 subjects.

This CDR3 spans 16 amino acids. J was trimmed by 9 bases and V by 3 bases; bases with no gene match: 14. The germline CDR1 and CDR2 sequences are MNHNS and SASEGT. Assay used: immunoSEQ multiplex PCR; TCRdb lists only in-frame clones, some missing. Of roughly 80,000 clones in the sample, 83% were seen once. Unstimulated PBMCs were sorted into CD3+CD4+ and CD3+CD8+ populations. The chain combines TRBV6-1 with TRBJ2-5, with 9 nucleotides matching TRBD2. The input for sequencing was CD4+ T cells from blood, taken at the 22-month timepoint. The receptor comes from a human patient who received a liver transplant. Some T cells may possibly be graft donor cells. For the CDR3, the DNA is TGTGCCAGCAGTGATGGGGGTCTAGCGGGACTCCGGGCCCAGTACTTC. Protein sequence: CASSDGGLAGLRAQYF.